Listed below are T cell receptor beta chains from one sample, sequenced in a study of post-analysis software for immune sequencing data. TCRdb re-analysed the PCR reads in MiXCR, keeping a single row per CDR3 protein. Counted here are hundreds of thousands of distinct CDR3 sequences, roughly 27% occurring once; the ten biggest clones make up around 0.55%. The source material was blood. Every receptor here comes from a girl under 18 with multiple sclerosis. Each CDR3 is given with its conserved first and last residue. A D gene is named only where the DNA matches it firmly. Clone size, where shown, is once, few, many, or a class for clones that have expanded.

V gene: TRBV15
J gene: TRBJ1-1
D gene: -
clone size: -
CDR3 protein: CATSRGRTGGTEAFF
CDR3 DNA: TGTGCCACCAGCAGAGGTCGCACTGGTGGCACTGAAGCTTTCTTT

V gene: TRBV19
J gene: TRBJ1-6
D gene: -
clone size: few
CDR3 protein: CASGPTGANSPLHF
CDR3 DNA: TGTGCCAGTGGCCCGACGGGGGCTAATTCACCCCTCCACTTT

V gene: TRBV15
J gene: TRBJ1-2
D gene: -
clone size: once
CDR3 protein: CATSRELGRLSGGYTF
CDR3 DNA: TGTGCCACCAGCAGAGAATTGGGACGCCTCAGCGGTGGCTACACCTTC

V gene: TRBV11-2
J gene: TRBJ2-5
D gene: -
clone size: -
CDR3 protein: CASSPGALEETQYF
CDR3 DNA: TGTGCCAGCAGCCCCGGTGCGTTGGAAGAGACCCAGTACTTC

V gene: TRBV10-3
J gene: TRBJ1-5
D gene: -
clone size: few
CDR3 protein: CTISESTGGNQPQHF
CDR3 DNA: TGTACCATCAGTGAGTCGACAGGAGGGAATCAGCCCCAGCATTTT

V gene: TRBV7-2
J gene: TRBJ2-3
D gene: -
clone size: -
CDR3 protein: CASSLAHSSAFRAQYF
CDR3 DNA: TGTGCCAGCAGCTTAGCCCATTCTAGCGCCTTCCGGGCGCAGTATTTT

V gene: TRBV11-2
J gene: TRBJ2-3
D gene: -
clone size: few
CDR3 protein: CASRLTGADTQYF
CDR3 DNA: TGTGCCAGCAGATTGACGGGGGCAGATACGCAGTATTTT

V gene: TRBV9
J gene: TRBJ1-1
D gene: -
clone size: few
CDR3 protein: CASSGRARGNTEAFF
CDR3 DNA: TGTGCCAGCAGCGGCAGAGCTCGGGGGAACACTGAAGCTTTCTTT

V gene: TRBV2
J gene: TRBJ1-1
D gene: -
clone size: -
CDR3 protein: CASSDSWGGTEAFF
CDR3 DNA: TGTGCCAGCAGTGATTCCTGGGGGGGAACTGAAGCTTTCTTT

V gene: TRBV5-6
J gene: TRBJ1-5
D gene: TRBD1
clone size: few
CDR3 protein: CASSADRGESQPQHF
CDR3 DNA: TGTGCCAGCAGCGCGGACAGGGGGGAAAGTCAGCCCCAGCATTTT

V gene: TRBV11-2
J gene: TRBJ2-5
D gene: -
clone size: many
CDR3 protein: CASSLGEKETQYF
CDR3 DNA: TGTGCCAGCAGCTTAGGAGAAAAAGAGACCCAGTACTTC

V gene: TRBV7-8
J gene: TRBJ2-3
D gene: TRBD2
clone size: -
CDR3 protein: CASGLSGGDTDTQYF
CDR3 DNA: TGTGCCAGCGGCCTAAGCGGGGGGGACACAGATACGCAGTATTTT

V gene: TRBV7-2
J gene: TRBJ2-5
D gene: -
clone size: many
CDR3 protein: CASSWGGSQETQYF
CDR3 DNA: TGTGCCAGCAGCTGGGGGGGCTCCCAAGAGACCCAGTACTTC

V gene: TRBV18
J gene: TRBJ2-1
D gene: TRBD1
clone size: -
CDR3 protein: CASSPKTGTGYNEQFF
CDR3 DNA: TGTGCCAGCTCACCAAAAACCGGGACAGGGTACAATGAGCAGTTCTTC

V gene: TRBV29-1
J gene: TRBJ1-1
D gene: -
clone size: -
CDR3 protein: CSVEDPGIPEAFF
CDR3 DNA: TGCAGCGTTGAAGACCCCGGGATCCCTGAAGCTTTCTTT

V gene: TRBV5-1
J gene: TRBJ2-1
D gene: TRBD2
clone size: -
CDR3 protein: CASSLEAGGLEEQFF
CDR3 DNA: TGCGCCAGCAGCTTGGAAGCGGGAGGGCTCGAGGAGCAGTTCTTC

V gene: TRBV29-1
J gene: TRBJ2-3
D gene: -
clone size: -
CDR3 protein: CSVEVEVTDTQYF
CDR3 DNA: TGCAGCGTTGAAGTCGAGGTAACAGATACGCAGTATTTT

V gene: TRBV29-1
J gene: TRBJ1-2
D gene: -
clone size: few
CDR3 protein: CSVEVGDLGYGYTF
CDR3 DNA: TGCAGCGTTGAAGTGGGGGACCTTGGGTATGGCTACACCTTC

V gene: TRBV20-1
J gene: TRBJ2-1
D gene: -
clone size: few
CDR3 protein: CSARDFRRYEQFF
CDR3 DNA: TGCAGTGCTAGAGATTTTAGACGGTATGAGCAGTTCTTC

V gene: TRBV9
J gene: TRBJ1-2
D gene: -
clone size: few
CDR3 protein: CASSVVGSDGYTF
CDR3 DNA: TGTGCCAGCAGCGTAGTGGGGAGCGATGGCTACACCTTC

V gene: TRBV4-3
J gene: TRBJ2-5
D gene: -
clone size: few
CDR3 protein: CASSQGTAPQETQYF
CDR3 DNA: TGCGCCAGCAGCCAAGGGACAGCCCCCCAAGAGACCCAGTACTTC

V gene: TRBV6-6
J gene: TRBJ2-7
D gene: -
clone size: -
CDR3 protein: CASSRSRFEQYF
CDR3 DNA: TGTGCCAGCAGTCGGTCGAGGTTCGAGCAGTACTTC